Each of the 27 T cell receptor beta chains below was sequenced from the same sample in a study of blood T cell repertoires in COVID-19. Sequenced by immunoSEQ multiplex PCR; TCRdb stores in-frame clones only, minus some. The sample has some 50,000 clones, about 89% seen once; the top ten hold under 2.5%. The specimen sequenced was peripheral blood. These receptors all stem from a woman of 80 years or more with COVID-19, enrolled during active disease.

The chain couples TRBV28 to TRBJ1-1; no definite D call. Trimming took off 7 bases at V and 3 bases at J, with 15 bases between the two ends. Germline loops: CDR1 MDHEN, CDR2 SYDVKM. The CDR3 runs 14 residues. CDR3 in DNA: TGTGCCAGCATCCTGATAGGTGGGCACACTGAAGCTTTCTTT. Translating it yields CASILIGGHTEAFF.

This chain links TRBV18 with TRBJ1-1; no clear D gene. This CDR3 has 14 amino acids. V gave up 3 bases and J gave up 0 bases, with 8 bases separating them. Germline CDR1 is KGHSH and CDR2 is LQKENI. The CDR3 DNA reads as TGTGCCAGCTCACCCAAACAGATGAACACTGAAGCTTTCTTT. Translation: CASSPKQMNTEAFF.

V and J are TRBV7-8 and TRBJ2-3, with D maybe TRBD2 (6 bases). CDR3 length: 17 residues. The ends were cut back, 5 bases at V and 2 bases at J, with 20 bases in the middle. Germline assignment: CDR1 SGHVS and CDR2 FQNEAQ. The chain's CDR3 is CASSLGAWDSLTDTQYF. Here the CDR3 DNA reads TGTGCCAGCAGCCTAGGGGCTTGGGACTCCCTCACAGATACGCAGTATTTT.

This chain connects TRBV3-1 (or the pseudogene TRBV3-2) to TRBJ1-2; 8 bases align to TRBD1. CDR1 and CDR2 from the germline V gene are LGHDT and YNNKEL (reference sequence). The CDR3 loop spans 13 amino acids. J lost 6 bases, V lost 6 bases, and 6 bases had no gene match. The CDR3 spells CASRPTGANGYTF. The CDR3 nucleotides read TGTGCCAGCAGGCCGACAGGGGCGAATGGCTACACCTTC.

V is TRBV19 and J is TRBJ1-2, with a tentative D call TRBD1 (5 bases). CDR1 is LNHDA, CDR2 SQIVND, per germline (reference sequence). The CDR3 spans 14 residues. V was shortened by 3 bases and J by 2 bases, with 10 bases between the two germline ends. The chain's CDR3 is CASSIRALNYGYTF. DNA of the CDR3: TGTGCCAGTAGTATCAGGGCCCTGAACTATGGCTACACCTTC.

V is TRBV10-2 and J is TRBJ2-6; 7 bases map to TRBD1. The CDR3 contains 19 residues. The trim removed 5 bases at V and 1 base at J, leaving 14 bases unmatched. Germline lookup yields CDR1 WSHSY and CDR2 SAAADI. This chain's CDR3 is CASSPLGRDRGSGANVLTF. CDR3 DNA sequence: TGCGCCAGCAGTCCCCTCGGACGGGACAGAGGTTCTGGGGCCAACGTCCTGACTTTC.

The J gene is TRBJ2-7, the V gene TRBV6-5; 10 positions match TRBD1. The CDR3 spans 14 residues. The V gene end was trimmed by 6 bases and the J gene end by 6 bases; junction bases not matched to a gene: 8. The germline V gene encodes CDR1 MNHEY and CDR2 SVGAGI. CDR3 amino acids: CASSGGQGRSEQYF. DNA of the CDR3: TGTGCCAGCAGCGGGGGACAGGGGCGATCCGAGCAGTACTTC.

This clone was recorded once. The chain employs TRBV4-2 and TRBJ2-5; 8 positions match TRBD1. With 3 bases clipped from V and 3 bases from J, the junction kept 6 bases outside the gene matches. Germline V lookup: CDR1 LGHNA, CDR2 YNFKEQ. There are 15 residues in the CDR3. The CDR3 nucleotides are TGTGCCAGCAGCCAGGGTACAGGGGGAGAAGAGACCCAGTACTTC. Encoded protein: CASSQGTGGEETQYF.

The chain combines TRBV10-2 with TRBJ2-1; D is unresolved. This CDR3 spans 14 amino acids. CDR1 is WSHSY, CDR2 SAAADI, per germline. V shed 3 bases and J shed 0 bases, with 6 bases lying between them. CDR3 loop: CASSDSLSYNEQFF. The DNA of the CDR3 is TGCGCCAGCAGTGACAGTCTCTCCTACAATGAGCAGTTCTTC.

DNA for the CDR3: TGTGCCAGCAGCCAAACCCCAGCGGGACCTAAGGGAGATACGCAGTATTTT. This sequence encodes CASSQTPAGPKGDTQYF. The V gene is TRBV3-1 (or the pseudogene TRBV3-2), the J gene TRBJ2-3, with TRBD2 matching 7 bases. This CDR3 spans 17 amino acids. Germline loops: CDR1 LGHDT, CDR2 YNNKEL (reference sequence). Trimming at V came to 2 bases and at J to 5 bases, leaving 13 bases not matched to a gene.

The chain has TRBV27 and TRBJ1-5; a weak D match, TRBD1 (6 bases). The germline V gene encodes CDR1 MNHEY and CDR2 SMNVEV (reference sequence). CDR3 length equals 15 residues. Between the trimmed V and J ends, which lost 2 bases and 2 bases, there was a span of 10 bases. The CDR3 region has the DNA TGTGCCAGCAGTTTAATGGCAGGGGGCAATCAGCCCCAGCATTTT. Encoded protein: CASSLMAGGNQPQHF.

This clone was counted once. The V call is TRBV19, the J call TRBJ1-4; D might be TRBD1 (6 bases). V was trimmed by 6 bases and J by 7 bases, leaving 18 bases between them. From germline, CDR1 is LNHDA and CDR2 SQIVND (reference sequence). The CDR3 covers 15 residues. The CDR3 DNA sequence: TGTGCCAGTAGATCCATACAGGGTTGGAGTGAAAAACTGTTTTTT. It translates to CASRSIQGWSEKLFF. Full variable domain (outside the CDR3, taken from reference TRBV19 and TRBJ1-4): DGGITQSPKYLFRKEGQNVTLSCEQNLNHDAMYWYRQDPGQGLRLIYYSQIVNDFQKGDIAEGYSVSREKKESFPLTVTSAQKNPTAFYLCASRSIQGWSEKLFFGSGTQLSVL.

V gene TRBV11-2 combines with J gene TRBJ2-7; tentative D call: TRBD2 (5 bases). The CDR3 sequence is 16 residues long. CDR1 is SGHAT and CDR2 is FQNNGV in the germline V gene. Trimming removed 5 bases from V and 4 bases from J, with 21 bases in between. CDR3 loop: CASSAFVRGPVYEQYF. The CDR3 DNA follows: TGTGCCAGCAGCGCATTTGTCCGAGGGCCCGTGTACGAGCAGTACTTC.

V and J are TRBV6-2 or TRBV6-3 and TRBJ1-1, with D unresolved. The CDR3 loop spans 16 amino acids. The ends were cut back, 2 bases at V and 4 bases at J, with 17 bases in the middle. Per the germline V gene, CDR1 is MNHEY and CDR2 is SVGEGT. The DNA of the CDR3 is TGTGCCAGCAGTTACCCCCTAATGCCCGGGAGCACTGAAGCTTTCTTT. Amino acids: CASSYPLMPGSTEAFF.

The chain couples TRBV7-9 to TRBJ1-4; TRBD1 matches at 8 bases. Germline loops: CDR1 SEHNR, CDR2 FQNEAQ (reference sequence). V lost 5 bases, J lost 8 bases, and 7 bases stayed unmatched. The CDR3 runs 14 residues. CDR3 loop: CASSRTGFEEKLFF. The CDR3 DNA reads TGTGCCAGCAGCAGGACAGGGTTTGAGGAAAAACTGTTTTTT.

The V gene is TRBV29-1, the J gene TRBJ1-3, with 10 bases matching TRBD1. This CDR3 comprises 13 residues. With V trimmed by 7 bases and J by 8 bases, 8 bases remained unmatched. Germline V gene sequence: CDR1 SQVTM, CDR2 ANQGSEA. The CDR3 reads CSAQGTGVDTIYF. Here the CDR3 DNA reads TGCAGCGCGCAAGGGACAGGGGTAGACACCATATATTTT. Filled out from reference TRBV29-1 and TRBJ1-3, the complete variable domain reads SAVISQKPSRDICQRGTSLTIQCQVDSQVTMMFWYRQQPGQSLTLIATANQGSEATYESGFVIDKFPISRPNLTFSTLTVSNMSPEDSSIYLCSAQGTGVDTIYFGEGSWLTVV.

This rearrangement joins TRBV28 to TRBJ2-2, with 11 bases aligning to TRBD2. V lost 11 bases, J lost 4 bases, and 3 bases stayed unmatched. Per germline, CDR1 MDHEN and CDR2 SYDVKM. The CDR3 contains 13 residues. In DNA, the CDR3 is TGTGCCTGGGGGACTAGCGGCACCGGGGAGCTGTTTTTT. This gives the protein CAWGTSGTGELFF.

The chain has TRBV7-9 and TRBJ2-3, with D possibly matching TRBD1 (6 bases). From germline, CDR1 is SEHNR and CDR2 FQNEAQ (reference sequence). Deletions cut 4 bases from V and 2 bases from J, with 19 bases between. This CDR3 is 17 amino acids long. The CDR3 sequence: CASSSPGGSRSTDTQYF. The CDR3 DNA is TGTGCCAGCAGCTCCCCTGGGGGCTCTCGGTCCACAGATACGCAGTATTTT.

The chain links TRBV9 to TRBJ2-2; D might be TRBD2 (7 bases). Germline values: CDR1 SGDLS, CDR2 YYNGEE. Deletions cut 0 bases from V and 4 bases from J, with 13 bases between. The CDR3 sequence is 16 residues long. CDR3: CASSVVGRGGTGELFF. The DNA of the CDR3 is TGTGCCAGCAGCGTAGTAGGTAGGGGGGGCACCGGGGAGCTGTTTTTT.

The genes are TRBV4-1 and TRBJ2-6; 8 bases line up with TRBD1. Trimming took 3 bases from V and 5 from J; bases not matched to a gene: 9. The CDR3 extends over 17 amino acids. Germline CDR1 is MGHRA and CDR2 is YSYEKL. The CDR3 protein is CASSQTGTGLRANVLTF. CDR3 nucleotides: TGCGCCAGCAGCCAGACCGGGACAGGTCTTAGGGCCAACGTCCTGACTTTC.

This chain uses TRBV5-4 with TRBJ2-7; no definite D call. The CDR3 covers 11 residues. Germline V gives CDR1 SGHNT, CDR2 YYREEE (reference sequence). V shed 3 bases and J shed 3 bases, with 4 bases lying between them. CDR3 in DNA: TGTGCCAGCAGCTCCTACTACGAGCAGTACTTC. Translating gives CASSSYYEQYF.

Only one count was recorded for this clone. V and J are TRBV28 and TRBJ2-3, with 9 nucleotides matching TRBD1. The CDR3 totals 15 residues. Germline CDR1 MDHEN, CDR2 SYDVKM. Germline trimming cut 5 bases from V and 6 bases from J; bases unmatched to any gene: 9. The CDR3 loop is CASSRGQGAFDTQYF. CDR3 in DNA: TGTGCCAGCAGTAGGGGACAGGGAGCATTTGATACGCAGTATTTT.

The V call is TRBV3-1 (or the pseudogene TRBV3-2), the J call TRBJ2-5; no clear D. The V and J ends lost 7 bases and 2 bases respectively, with 11 bases between them. The germline V gene has CDR1 LGHDT and CDR2 YNNKEL (reference sequence). This CDR3 contains 13 residues. CDR3 DNA: TGTGCCAGCACCCCACGCGCACAAGAGACCCAGTACTTC. This encodes CASTPRAQETQYF.

The chain recombines TRBV11-2 with TRBJ2-7; 8 nucleotides agree with TRBD1. The junction had 7 bases not matched to a gene; V was cut back by 1 base and J by 2 bases. Germline V gene sequence: CDR1 SGHAT, CDR2 FQNNGV. The CDR3 runs to 16 residues. The CDR3 protein is CASSLAQGTGAYEQYF. The CDR3 nucleotides are TGTGCCAGCAGCTTAGCTCAGGGGACAGGAGCCTACGAGCAGTACTTC. Drawing the rest from reference TRBV11-2 and TRBJ2-7, the complete variable domain is EAGVAQSPRYKIIEKRQSVAFWCNPISGHATLYWYQQILGQGPKLLIQFQNNGVVDDSQLPKDRFSAERLKGVDSTLKIQPAKLEDSAVYLCASSLAQGTGAYEQYFGPGTRLTVT.

The chain carries TRBV18 and TRBJ1-5; perhaps TRBD1 as D (5 bases). Germline CDR1 reads KGHSH; CDR2 reads LQKENI. The CDR3 runs 16 residues. V was clipped by 3 bases and J by 0 bases, with 12 bases between them. The CDR3 bases are TGTGCCAGCTCACCTACAGGAGGGGTTAGCAATCAGCCCCAGCATTTT. This sequence encodes CASSPTGGVSNQPQHF.

The chain uses TRBV18 and TRBJ2-7; 7 bases align to TRBD1. After removal of 5 bases from V and 4 bases from J, the junction contained 8 bases not matched to a gene. Germline V gene lookup returns CDR1 KGHSH and CDR2 LQKENI. The CDR3 is 14 residues long. CDR3 in DNA: TGTGCCAGCTCAGTGGGGACAGAACGTTACGAGCAGTACTTC. Encoded protein: CASSVGTERYEQYF.

The chain links TRBV6-5 to TRBJ1-1, with D maybe TRBD1 (5 bases). Deletions cut 6 bases from V and 6 bases from J, with 17 bases between. The CDR3 totals 14 residues. Germline CDR1 MNHEY, CDR2 SVGAGI. DNA of the CDR3: TGTGCCAGCAGCTTTACAGGCCAAGGGGCTGAAGCTTTCTTT. This codes for CASSFTGQGAEAFF.